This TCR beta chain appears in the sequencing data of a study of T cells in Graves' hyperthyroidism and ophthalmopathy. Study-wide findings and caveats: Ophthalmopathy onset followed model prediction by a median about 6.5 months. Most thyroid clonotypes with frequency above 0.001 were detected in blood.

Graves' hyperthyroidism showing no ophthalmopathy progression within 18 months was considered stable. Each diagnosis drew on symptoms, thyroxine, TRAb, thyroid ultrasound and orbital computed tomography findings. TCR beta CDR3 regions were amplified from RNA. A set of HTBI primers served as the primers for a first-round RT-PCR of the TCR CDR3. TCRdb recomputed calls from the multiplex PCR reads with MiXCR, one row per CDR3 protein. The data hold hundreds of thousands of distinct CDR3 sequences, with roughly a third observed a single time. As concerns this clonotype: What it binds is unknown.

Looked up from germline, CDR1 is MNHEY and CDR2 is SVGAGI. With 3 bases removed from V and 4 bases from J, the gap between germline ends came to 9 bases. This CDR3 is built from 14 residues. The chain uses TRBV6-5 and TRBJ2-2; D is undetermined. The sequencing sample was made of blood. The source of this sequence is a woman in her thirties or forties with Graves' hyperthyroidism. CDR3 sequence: CASSYPKATGELFF. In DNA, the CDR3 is TGTGCCAGCAGTTATCCCAAAGCCACCGGGGAGCTGTTTTTT.